This is a list of T cell receptor beta chains from one sample in a study of shared clonotypes between healthy human individuals. TCRdb's copy holds only in-frame clones and misses some; the assay was immunoSEQ multiplex PCR. The data show around 2,000,000 clones, about 92% seen once. Sequencing was performed on naive CD8+ T cells from PBMCs. Receptors were obtained from a man between 18 and 35 years old in good health. Some clones in this sample may be carry-over from other donors' samples. The CDR3 runs from the conserved cysteine through the conserved F or W. A D gene is named only where the DNA matches it firmly. Expanded clones are given a class, and other clones once, few, many or no size at all.

v_call: TRBV9
d_call: .
j_call: TRBJ1-1
clone_size: .
cdr3_nt: TGTGCCAGCAGCGTAGCCCCAGGGCCCACTGAAGCTTTCTTT
cdr3_aa: CASSVAPGPTEAFF

v_call: TRBV11-2
d_call: .
j_call: TRBJ1-5
clone_size: .
cdr3_nt: TGTGCCAGCTCCATCGGACCCAGTCAGCCCCAGCATTTT
cdr3_aa: CASSIGPSQPQHF

v_call: TRBV10-3
d_call: .
j_call: TRBJ2-7
clone_size: .
cdr3_nt: TGTGCCATCAGTGATTTAAGCTCCTACGAGCAGTACTTC
cdr3_aa: CAISDLSSYEQYF

v_call: TRBV5-1
d_call: TRBD2
j_call: TRBJ2-7
clone_size: .
cdr3_nt: TGCGCCAGCAGCGAACGTAGCGGGAAGGGGTACGAGCAGTACTTC
cdr3_aa: CASSERSGKGYEQYF

v_call: TRBV5-4
d_call: .
j_call: TRBJ1-4
clone_size: .
cdr3_nt: TGTGCCAGCAGCTTGTTCAGGTCCTCATCGGGACTGTTTTTT
cdr3_aa: CASSLFRSSSGLFF

v_call: TRBV6-1
d_call: TRBD2
j_call: TRBJ2-1
clone_size: .
cdr3_nt: TGTGCCAGCAGTTGGACTAGCGGGTACAATGAGCAGTTCTTC
cdr3_aa: CASSWTSGYNEQFF

v_call: TRBV7-9
d_call: TRBD1
j_call: TRBJ1-2
clone_size: .
cdr3_nt: TGTGCCAGCAGCTTAGATGGCCGACAGGGCGCCCAGGCTTTCTATGGCTACACCTTC
cdr3_aa: CASSLDGRQGAQAFYGYTF

v_call: TRBV19
d_call: TRBD1
j_call: TRBJ2-7
clone_size: once
cdr3_nt: TGTGCCAGTAGTATTAACTCCGGGACAGGGTCATACGAGCAGTACTTC
cdr3_aa: CASSINSGTGSYEQYF

v_call: TRBV7-9
d_call: .
j_call: TRBJ1-3
clone_size: .
cdr3_nt: TGTGCCAGCAGCTTTCCCACACAGGGAGAAGGAAACACCATATATTTT
cdr3_aa: CASSFPTQGEGNTIYF

v_call: TRBV29-1
d_call: TRBD1
j_call: TRBJ2-1
clone_size: .
cdr3_nt: TGCAGCGTTGCGGGCGGACCCTTACCCTCTTACAGGGGTGAGCAGTTCTTC
cdr3_aa: CSVAGGPLPSYRGEQFF

v_call: TRBV2
d_call: .
j_call: TRBJ1-1
clone_size: .
cdr3_nt: TGTGCCAGCAGTGTTGGGTTCGGGGACACTGAAGCTTTCTTT
cdr3_aa: CASSVGFGDTEAFF

v_call: TRBV7-9
d_call: TRBD1
j_call: TRBJ1-1
clone_size: once
cdr3_nt: TGTGCCAGCAGCAGCCGGGACAGCATCACTGAAGCTTTCTTT
cdr3_aa: CASSSRDSITEAFF

v_call: TRBV19
d_call: .
j_call: TRBJ1-5
clone_size: .
cdr3_nt: TGTGCCAGTAGTATCTCAAAGGTATTCCAGCCCCAGCATTTT
cdr3_aa: CASSISKVFQPQHF

v_call: TRBV18
d_call: .
j_call: TRBJ2-7
clone_size: .
cdr3_nt: TGTGCCAGCTCACCACCTTCGGGGACCTACTACGAGCAGTACTTC
cdr3_aa: CASSPPSGTYYEQYF

v_call: TRBV10-3
d_call: .
j_call: TRBJ1-1
clone_size: .
cdr3_nt: TGTGCCATCAGTGAGTCGATGGCGGCCAGGGTTAACACTGAAGCTTTCTTT
cdr3_aa: CAISESMAARVNTEAFF

v_call: TRBV6-1
d_call: .
j_call: TRBJ2-5
clone_size: .
cdr3_nt: TGTGCCACGATAGACTCGAGGGCCGAAGAGACCCAGTACTTC
cdr3_aa: CATIDSRAEETQYF

v_call: TRBV7-3
d_call: .
j_call: TRBJ2-1
clone_size: .
cdr3_nt: TGTGCCAGCAGCTACTTCCACGGGGAAAGCAATGAGCAGTTCTTC
cdr3_aa: CASSYFHGESNEQFF

v_call: TRBV5-1
d_call: .
j_call: TRBJ1-1
clone_size: .
cdr3_nt: TGCGCCAGCAGCTTGATCCAAGGTGAAGCTTTCTTT
cdr3_aa: CASSLIQGEAFF

v_call: TRBV4-3
d_call: .
j_call: TRBJ1-2
clone_size: .
cdr3_nt: TGCGCCAGCAGCCCTTCGATCTGGGGGATCTATGGCTACACCTTC
cdr3_aa: CASSPSIWGIYGYTF

v_call: TRBV28
d_call: .
j_call: TRBJ1-1
clone_size: .
cdr3_nt: TGTGCCAGCAGTTTACCTCCTTCGAGAGGTAGCGGCACTGAAGCTTTCTTT
cdr3_aa: CASSLPPSRGSGTEAFF

v_call: TRBV9
d_call: .
j_call: TRBJ2-7
clone_size: .
cdr3_nt: TGTGCCAGCAGCGCCCGCGGGGAGGTCGCCTACGAGCAGTACTTC
cdr3_aa: CASSARGEVAYEQYF

v_call: TRBV6-1
d_call: .
j_call: TRBJ1-2
clone_size: .
cdr3_nt: TGTGCCAGCAGTGAAGGAACTTTGGGGAGGAACTATGGCTACACCTTC
cdr3_aa: CASSEGTLGRNYGYTF

v_call: TRBV10-1
d_call: TRBD1
j_call: TRBJ2-7
clone_size: .
cdr3_nt: TGCGCCAGCAGTGAGGACAGGGCTAGCGAGCAGTACTTC
cdr3_aa: CASSEDRASEQYF

v_call: TRBV7-9
d_call: .
j_call: TRBJ2-6
clone_size: .
cdr3_nt: TGTGCCAGCAGCGCAGACGTCTCTGGGGCCAACGTCCTGACTTTC
cdr3_aa: CASSADVSGANVLTF

v_call: TRBV29-1
d_call: .
j_call: TRBJ2-1
clone_size: once
cdr3_nt: TGCAGCGCCTGGGGTGGGAGATACAATGAGCAGTTCTTC
cdr3_aa: CSAWGGRYNEQFF

v_call: TRBV7-8
d_call: TRBD2
j_call: TRBJ2-7
clone_size: .
cdr3_nt: TGTGCCAGCAGCTTCGCACTAGCGGCCACCTACGAGCAGTACTTC
cdr3_aa: CASSFALAATYEQYF

v_call: TRBV5-5
d_call: .
j_call: TRBJ1-5
clone_size: .
cdr3_nt: TGTGCCAGCAGCTTGCGGGGCTATAGCAATCAGCCCCAGCATTTT
cdr3_aa: CASSLRGYSNQPQHF

v_call: TRBV9
d_call: .
j_call: TRBJ1-2
clone_size: .
cdr3_nt: TGTGCCAGCAGCGGGGACCTTCCCTATAACTATGGCTACACCTTC
cdr3_aa: CASSGDLPYNYGYTF

v_call: TRBV9
d_call: TRBD1
j_call: TRBJ1-2
clone_size: .
cdr3_nt: TGTGCCAGCAGCGTACACAGGGGGGACTATGGCTACACCTTC
cdr3_aa: CASSVHRGDYGYTF

v_call: TRBV30
d_call: TRBD1
j_call: TRBJ1-6
clone_size: .
cdr3_nt: TGTGCCTGGACGGGACAGGCAAATTCACCCCTCCACTTT
cdr3_aa: CAWTGQANSPLHF

v_call: TRBV5-5
d_call: .
j_call: TRBJ2-2
clone_size: .
cdr3_nt: TGTGCCAGCAGCTTCGGCAGGGAATGGCTGTTTTTT
cdr3_aa: CASSFGREWLFF

v_call: TRBV19
d_call: TRBD2
j_call: TRBJ2-7
clone_size: .
cdr3_nt: TGTGCCAGAGCCGGGACTAGCGGGAAAGGGGCCTACGAGCAGTACTTC
cdr3_aa: CARAGTSGKGAYEQYF

v_call: TRBV7-9
d_call: .
j_call: TRBJ1-1
clone_size: .
cdr3_nt: TGTGCCAGCAGCACGATGAACACTGAAGCTTTCTTT
cdr3_aa: CASSTMNTEAFF

v_call: TRBV4-3
d_call: TRBD1
j_call: TRBJ2-7
clone_size: .
cdr3_nt: TGCGCCAGCAGCCAAGTAACAGGGGGCACCTACGAGCAGTACTTC
cdr3_aa: CASSQVTGGTYEQYF

v_call: TRBV7-8
d_call: .
j_call: TRBJ2-3
clone_size: .
cdr3_nt: TGTGCCAGCAGCTTAGCGTCGGGGCTTAGGGATACGCAGTATTTT
cdr3_aa: CASSLASGLRDTQYF

v_call: TRBV5-1
d_call: .
j_call: TRBJ1-2
clone_size: .
cdr3_nt: TGCGCCAGCAGCTACCGGACGGATTTAGCTAACTATGGCTACACCTTC
cdr3_aa: CASSYRTDLANYGYTF

v_call: TRBV7-6
d_call: TRBD2
j_call: TRBJ2-7
clone_size: .
cdr3_nt: TGTGCCAGCAGCTTAGGGGCTAGCGGGGCGATCTCCTACGAGCAGTACTTC
cdr3_aa: CASSLGASGAISYEQYF

v_call: TRBV6-6
d_call: TRBD2
j_call: TRBJ2-7
clone_size: .
cdr3_nt: TGTGCCAGCAGTTACCGGACTAGCTCCGCCTACGAGCAGTACTTC
cdr3_aa: CASSYRTSSAYEQYF

v_call: TRBV2
d_call: .
j_call: TRBJ1-1
clone_size: .
cdr3_nt: TGTGCCAGCAGTGACCTTCTAGGCCCGAACACTGAAGCTTTCTTT
cdr3_aa: CASSDLLGPNTEAFF

v_call: TRBV5-1
d_call: TRBD1
j_call: TRBJ2-2
clone_size: .
cdr3_nt: TGCGCCAGCAGCCCGCTCGGGACAGGAAACACCGGGGAGCTGTTTTTT
cdr3_aa: CASSPLGTGNTGELFF

v_call: TRBV7-6
d_call: .
j_call: TRBJ2-2
clone_size: .
cdr3_nt: TGTGCCAGCAGCTTAGTTCCCGGGGAGCTGTTTTTT
cdr3_aa: CASSLVPGELFF

v_call: TRBV7-9
d_call: .
j_call: TRBJ1-2
clone_size: .
cdr3_nt: TGTGCCAGCAGCTCTAGGAGTGAAGAAGCTAACTATGGCTACACCTTC
cdr3_aa: CASSSRSEEANYGYTF

v_call: TRBV27
d_call: .
j_call: TRBJ2-7
clone_size: .
cdr3_nt: TGTGCCAGCAGTTCCCACTCCTACGAGCAGTACTTC
cdr3_aa: CASSSHSYEQYF

v_call: TRBV11-2
d_call: .
j_call: TRBJ2-5
clone_size: .
cdr3_nt: TGTGCCAGCAGCTTAGATCACCGGATTCAGGAGACCCAGTACTTC
cdr3_aa: CASSLDHRIQETQYF

v_call: TRBV4-2
d_call: .
j_call: TRBJ2-7
clone_size: .
cdr3_nt: TGTGCCAGCAGCCCGGGCCTAACGTTAGGTATCGAGCAGTACTTC
cdr3_aa: CASSPGLTLGIEQYF

v_call: TRBV4-3
d_call: TRBD1
j_call: TRBJ1-1
clone_size: few
cdr3_nt: TGCGCCAGCAGCTACACAGGGGGCCCTGAAGCTTTCTTT
cdr3_aa: CASSYTGGPEAFF

v_call: TRBV5-4
d_call: TRBD2
j_call: TRBJ2-7
clone_size: .
cdr3_nt: TGTGCCAGCAGCGCGGCGGCGGGAGAGGTCCCCTACGAGCAGTACTTC
cdr3_aa: CASSAAAGEVPYEQYF

v_call: TRBV19
d_call: .
j_call: TRBJ1-1
clone_size: few
cdr3_nt: TGTGCCAGTAGTCCCTGGACAGAGAACACTGAAGCTTTCTTT
cdr3_aa: CASSPWTENTEAFF

v_call: TRBV9
d_call: .
j_call: TRBJ2-6
clone_size: .
cdr3_nt: TGTGCCAGCAGCGTTCCGTTGGCGGCTGGGGCCAACGTCCTGACTTTC
cdr3_aa: CASSVPLAAGANVLTF

v_call: TRBV28
d_call: TRBD1
j_call: TRBJ1-4
clone_size: .
cdr3_nt: TGTGCCAGCAGTTTGTACGGGGTCCGGCAGGGGGAGGGTCTGTTTTTT
cdr3_aa: CASSLYGVRQGEGLFF

v_call: TRBV6-5
d_call: .
j_call: TRBJ1-1
clone_size: .
cdr3_nt: TGTGCCAGCAGACTATTTGTCAGTGTCACTGAAGCTTTCTTT
cdr3_aa: CASRLFVSVTEAFF

v_call: TRBV13
d_call: TRBD2
j_call: TRBJ2-7
clone_size: .
cdr3_nt: TGTGCCAGCAGCACGCGGACTAGCGGGAGGTCGGTTCGCGAGCAGTACTTC
cdr3_aa: CASSTRTSGRSVREQYF

v_call: TRBV28
d_call: TRBD1
j_call: TRBJ1-2
clone_size: once
cdr3_nt: TGTGCCAGCAGTATACACGGGACAGACTATGGCTACACCTTC
cdr3_aa: CASSIHGTDYGYTF